Sequencing of this T cell receptor (beta chain) was carried out in a study of blood T cell repertoires in COVID-19. The wider study: COVID-19 samples, acute and convalescent, were from the United States, Italy and Spain.

CDR1 is SNHLY, CDR2 FYNNEI, per germline. V lost 8 bases and J lost 2, with 12 bases in between. The CDR3 spans 13 residues. In the authors' workflow: Estimated nucleated cell counts came from reference gene primer amplification. Data came from immunoSEQ multiplex PCR; TCRdb stores just in-frame clones and leaves some out. The V and J calls and clone size were taken over from that table, and D and trimming were inferred from the DNA. Of 150,000 to 200,000 clones listed, more than 85% are singletons. This clone was seen a handful of times. This sequence originates from a woman younger than 45 with active or convalescent COVID-19. The sequencing sample was made of peripheral blood. The J gene is TRBJ1-2, the V gene TRBV2; D is unclear. CDR3 in amino acids: CASQEGTNYGYTF. CDR3 nucleotides: TGTGCCAGCCAAGAGGGCACAAACTATGGCTACACCTTC.